This TCR beta chain derives from a study of blood T cell repertoires in COVID-19. Across the study: Donors in the United States, Italy and Spain gave samples during acute or convalescent COVID-19.

There are 17 residues in the CDR3. The trim removed 7 bases at V and 7 bases at J, leaving 17 bases unmatched. The germline V gene encodes CDR1 SEHNR and CDR2 FQNEAQ (reference sequence). Study processing details: Estimated nucleated cell counts came from reference gene primer amplification. Measured with immunoSEQ multiplex PCR; TCRdb has only the in-frame clones, and not every one. Clonal size and the V and J genes are those of that table, whereas D and trimming came from the DNA. The table has approximately 260,000 clones, approximately 91% seen once. The sequence was obtained from a woman aged 40 to 50 who had recovered from COVID-19. Sample: peripheral blood. The chain is built from TRBV7-9 and TRBJ1-3, with 9 nucleotides matching TRBD1. The CDR3 coding sequence is TGTGCCAGCACCCCCGGGCGGGACAGGGTCCCGTTGAACACCATATATTTT. This sequence encodes CASTPGRDRVPLNTIYF.